Listed below are T cell receptor beta chains from one sample, sequenced in a study of cytomegalovirus exposure and HLA in healthy donors. Using immunoSEQ multiplex PCR, the repertoire was profiled, and TCRdb retains in-frame clones only, with some absent. Of 150,000 to 200,000 clones listed, roughly 80% were seen once; the top ten hold more than 3%. Sequenced material: PBMCs. These receptors were obtained from a man in his forties in good health and CMV-seropositive. Each CDR3 is given with its conserved first and last residue. A D gene is named only where the DNA matches it firmly. Where a row states a size, it is once, few, many or the class of an expanded clone; other rows omit it.

V gene	J gene	clone size	D gene	CDR3 protein	CDR3 DNA
TRBV4-1	TRBJ2-7	NA	TRBD1	CASSLPRGQALIF	TGCGCCAGCAGCCTCCCTCGGGGACAGGCCTTGATATTC
TRBV27	TRBJ1-1	NA	NA	CASSSVQNSNTEAFF	TGTGCCAGCAGTTCCGTACAGAATTCGAACACTGAAGCTTTCTTT
TRBV9	TRBJ1-1	NA	TRBD1	CASSPGQGGNTEAFF	TGTGCCAGCAGCCCGGGACAGGGGGGAAACACTGAAGCTTTCTTT
TRBV6-1	TRBJ1-2	NA	NA	CASSEVEGTGYAF	TGTGCCAGCAGTGAAGTTGAGGGGACTGGCTACGCCTTC
TRBV5-1	TRBJ1-1	NA	TRBD1	CASSSTPRTGFDTEAFF	TGCGCCAGCAGCTCAACCCCGCGGACAGGGTTTGACACTGAAGCTTTCTTT
TRBV28	TRBJ2-5	NA	NA	CASSGLGLRQETQYF	TGTGCCAGCTCCGGGCTGGGGCTCCGCCAAGAGACCCAGTACTTC
TRBV7-9	TRBJ2-3	NA	NA	CASSLTPGASTDTQYF	TGTGCCAGCAGCTTAACCCCAGGGGCTAGCACAGATACGCAGTATTTT
TRBV29-1	TRBJ1-6	NA	TRBD1	CSARTGAGNSPLHF	TGCAGCGCCCGGACAGGGGCAGGGAATTCACCCCTCCACTTT
TRBV6-1	TRBJ1-2	NA	TRBD1	CASQGEGYGYTF	TGTGCCAGCCAGGGGGAAGGGTATGGCTACACCTTC
TRBV7-8	TRBJ2-3	NA	NA	CASSFDRTIADTQYF	TGTGCCAGCAGCTTCGACAGAACCATCGCAGATACGCAGTATTTT
TRBV2	TRBJ2-5	NA	TRBD1	CATQGFPETQYF	TGTGCCACACAGGGGTTCCCAGAGACCCAGTACTTC
TRBV7-8	TRBJ2-3	NA	NA	CASSPTEYSTDTQYF	TGTGCCAGCAGTCCGACAGAGTATAGCACAGATACGCAGTATTTT
TRBV5-4	TRBJ2-1	NA	TRBD2	CASSGGLAGTYNEQFF	TGTGCCAGCAGCGGGGGACTAGCGGGAACCTACAATGAGCAGTTCTTC
TRBV21-1	TRBJ1-1	NA	NA	CASSRGGLPILNTEAFF	TGTGCCAGCAGCAGGGGAGGGTTGCCCATCCTGAACACTGAAGCTTTCTTT
TRBV28	TRBJ2-2	few	NA	CASSLSTLNTGELFF	TGTGCCAGCAGTTTATCGACACTGAACACCGGGGAGCTGTTTTTT
TRBV7-8	TRBJ1-4	NA	TRBD1	CASSPGDRGYNEKLFF	TGTGCCAGCAGCCCCGGGGACAGGGGGTATAATGAAAAACTGTTTTTT
TRBV5-1	TRBJ1-4	NA	NA	CASSGRQEGYEKLFF	TGTGCCAGCAGCGGTAGACAGGAAGGTTATGAAAAACTGTTTTTT
TRBV5-1	TRBJ2-3	NA	NA	CASQSRGGNTDTQYF	TGCGCCTCCCAAAGTAGGGGGGGGAACACAGATACGCAGTATTTT
TRBV4-3	TRBJ2-7	NA	TRBD2	CASSQERYGLADNEQYF	TGCGCCAGCAGCCAAGAGAGGTACGGACTAGCGGACAACGAGCAGTACTTC
TRBV5-1	TRBJ2-4	NA	TRBD1	CASSLHDPGQGYIQYF	TGCGCCAGCAGCTTACATGACCCGGGACAGGGTTACATTCAGTACTTC
TRBV7-9	TRBJ2-4	NA	NA	CASSLRSVRSIQYF	TGTGCCAGCAGCTTAAGGAGCGTCCGGAGCATTCAGTACTTC
TRBV29-1	TRBJ2-7	few	NA	CSVPRGAGDPHEQYF	TGCAGCGTTCCGAGAGGGGCAGGGGATCCCCACGAGCAGTACTTC
TRBV4-1	TRBJ2-7	NA	TRBD1	CASSQDVINKELQGGYEQYF	TGCGCCAGCAGCCAAGATGTGATCAACAAGGAACTACAGGGGGGCTACGAGCAGTACTTC
TRBV15	TRBJ2-5	NA	TRBD2	CATSSPGTSRETQYF	TGTGCCACCAGCAGCCCCGGGACTAGCCGAGAGACCCAGTACTTC
TRBV4-1	TRBJ2-3	NA	NA	CASNDWKRSDTQYF	TGCGCCAGCAACGACTGGAAGAGGTCAGATACGCAGTATTTT
TRBV6-1	TRBJ1-4	NA	TRBD1	CASSEDRAGEKLFF	TGTGCCAGCAGTGAGGACAGGGCGGGTGAAAAACTGTTTTTT
TRBV15	TRBJ2-7	NA	TRBD2	CATSRGGTSADEQYF	TGTGCCACCAGCAGAGGGGGGACTAGCGCAGACGAGCAGTACTTC
TRBV27	TRBJ2-3	NA	TRBD2	CASSPSSGSRYTQYF	TGTGCCAGCAGTCCGTCTAGCGGGAGTCGATATACGCAGTATTTT
TRBV28	TRBJ2-1	NA	NA	CASKGGTSYNEQFF	TGTGCCAGCAAGGGCGGGACCTCCTACAATGAGCAGTTCTTC
TRBV6-1	TRBJ2-7	NA	TRBD1	CASRAGSGGHEQYF	TGTGCCAGCAGAGCCGGTTCAGGGGGCCACGAGCAGTACTTC
TRBV28	TRBJ1-4	NA	NA	CAAGEKLFF	TGTGCCGCGGGGGAAAAACTGTTTTTT
TRBV7-3	TRBJ1-5	NA	NA	CASSLGRGQPQHF	TGTGCCAGCAGCTTAGGTAGGGGTCAGCCCCAGCATTTT
TRBV19	TRBJ2-5	NA	NA	CASSIDAGGRAAGQETQYF	TGTGCCAGTAGTATAGATGCTGGAGGGAGAGCGGCCGGTCAAGAGACCCAGTACTTC
TRBV6-6	TRBJ1-1	NA	NA	CASIPRALNTEAFF	TGTGCCAGCATACCCAGGGCTTTGAACACTGAAGCTTTCTTT
TRBV28	TRBJ2-1	once	NA	CASRGGGFGKVNEQFF	TGTGCCAGCAGAGGGGGGGGGTTTGGGAAGGTGAATGAGCAGTTCTTC
TRBV6-1	TRBJ2-7	NA	NA	CASRGDTLRVEQYF	TGTGCCAGCAGGGGCGACACCCTCCGCGTCGAGCAGTACTTC
TRBV7-3	TRBJ2-1	few	TRBD1	CASSTTGGNEQFF	TGTGCCAGCAGCACCACAGGGGGCAATGAGCAGTTCTTC
TRBV6-1	TRBJ1-1	NA	TRBD1	CATSSGQGGTEAFF	TGTGCCACCTCCTCCGGACAGGGGGGCACTGAAGCTTTCTTT
TRBV7-3	TRBJ2-1	NA	TRBD2	CASSPTSGGDNEQFF	TGTGCCAGCAGCCCTACTAGCGGGGGGGACAATGAGCAGTTCTTC
TRBV10-3	TRBJ2-2	NA	TRBD1	CAISESDRVNTGELFF	TGTGCCATCAGTGAGTCAGACAGGGTGAACACCGGGGAGCTGTTTTTT
TRBV4-2	TRBJ1-6	NA	NA	CASSQGGLINSPLHF	TGTGCCAGCAGCCAAGGGGGACTGATTAATTCACCCCTCCACTTT
TRBV18	TRBJ2-7	NA	TRBD1	CASSPTIGQGYEQYF	TGTGCCAGCTCACCAACCATTGGACAGGGCTACGAGCAGTACTTC
TRBV12-5	TRBJ2-2	NA	TRBD2	CASGPSGRPNTGELFF	TGTGCTAGTGGGCCAAGCGGGAGACCGAACACCGGGGAGCTGTTTTTT
TRBV6-5	TRBJ1-1	NA	NA	CASTLRGNTEAFF	TGTGCCAGCACCTTACGAGGGAACACTGAAGCTTTCTTT
TRBV30	TRBJ2-7	NA	NA	CAGTPVERSYSYEQYF	TGTGCCGGGACCCCCGTTGAGAGGTCCTACTCCTACGAGCAGTACTTC
TRBV7-9	TRBJ1-2	NA	NA	CASSRGEMYYGYTF	TGTGCCAGCAGCCGCGGGGAGATGTACTATGGCTACACCTTC
TRBV6-1	TRBJ2-1	NA	TRBD2	CASSEAVTSERNEQFF	TGTGCCAGCAGTGAAGCTGTCACTAGCGAACGCAATGAGCAGTTCTTC
TRBV23-1	TRBJ1-1	NA	NA	CASSLSQGPPNTEAFF	TGCGCCAGCAGTCTCTCACAGGGTCCACCGAACACTGAAGCTTTCTTT
TRBV7-3	TRBJ1-4	once	TRBD1	CASSIQGASEKLFF	TGTGCCAGCAGCATACAGGGGGCGAGTGAAAAACTGTTTTTT